This is a list of T cell receptor beta chains from one sample in a study of human thymus T cells. Sequencing was performed with immunoSEQ multiplex PCR; in TCRdb, only in-frame clones are kept and a portion is missing. The sample has around 120,000 clones, over 85% seen once. Sequencing used thymus tissue. All receptors derive from a boy under three years old with a congenital heart defect but otherwise immunologically healthy. The CDR3 runs from the conserved cysteine through the conserved F or W. Each record gives: J gene, clone size, V gene, D gene, CDR3 DNA, CDR3 protein. The D gene is left open where the match is weak. Clone size, where shown, is once, few, many, or a class for clones that have expanded.

J gene: TRBJ2-5; clone size: NA; V gene: TRBV5-6; D gene: NA; CDR3 DNA: TGTGCCAGCAGCTTAGGACTGGGGTGGGAGACCCAGTACTTC; CDR3 protein: CASSLGLGWETQYF
J gene: TRBJ1-1; clone size: NA; V gene: TRBV7-2; D gene: NA; CDR3 DNA: TGTGCCAGCAGCTTAGTGGGAACGAACACTGAAGCTTTCTTT; CDR3 protein: CASSLVGTNTEAFF
J gene: TRBJ1-1; clone size: NA; V gene: TRBV20-1; D gene: NA; CDR3 DNA: TGCAGTGCTAGAGTACGCACTGAAGCTTTCTTT; CDR3 protein: CSARVRTEAFF
J gene: TRBJ2-7; clone size: NA; V gene: TRBV7-9; D gene: TRBD1; CDR3 DNA: TGTGCCAGCAGCCCGACGGGACAGGGGGGCTACGAGCAGTACTTC; CDR3 protein: CASSPTGQGGYEQYF
J gene: TRBJ2-5; clone size: NA; V gene: TRBV6-6; D gene: NA; CDR3 DNA: TGTGCCAGCACTCCGGGGACTGAAGAGACCCAGTACTTC; CDR3 protein: CASTPGTEETQYF
J gene: TRBJ1-5; clone size: once; V gene: TRBV6-6; D gene: NA; CDR3 DNA: TGTGCCAGCAGTTACCAGGGGATGTATCAGCCCCAGCATTTT; CDR3 protein: CASSYQGMYQPQHF
J gene: TRBJ1-1; clone size: once; V gene: TRBV6-5; D gene: NA; CDR3 DNA: TGTGCCAGCAGCCCCGTCGGGGGAGAGAGGACTGAAGCTTTCTTT; CDR3 protein: CASSPVGGERTEAFF
J gene: TRBJ2-5; clone size: NA; V gene: TRBV19; D gene: NA; CDR3 DNA: TGTGCCAGTAGCGGACATGAACGGGCGGTAGGGACCCAGTACTTC; CDR3 protein: CASSGHERAVGTQYF
J gene: TRBJ2-2; clone size: NA; V gene: TRBV7-3; D gene: NA; CDR3 DNA: TGTGCCAGCAGCTTAACAACAGGGAAGACCGGGGAGCTGTTTTTT; CDR3 protein: CASSLTTGKTGELFF
J gene: TRBJ2-5; clone size: NA; V gene: TRBV5-1; D gene: NA; CDR3 DNA: TGCGCCAGCAGCTTGCCGGGGGACAATAGAGAGACCCAGTACTTC; CDR3 protein: CASSLPGDNRETQYF
J gene: TRBJ1-5; clone size: NA; V gene: TRBV28; D gene: NA; CDR3 DNA: TGTGCCAGCAGCCAATCTGTTCCGGGAGTTAGCAATCAGCCCCAGCATTTT; CDR3 protein: CASSQSVPGVSNQPQHF
J gene: TRBJ2-5; clone size: NA; V gene: TRBV5-5; D gene: NA; CDR3 DNA: TGTGCCAGCAGCTTGGCGGGGGCCAAAGAGACCCAGTACTTC; CDR3 protein: CASSLAGAKETQYF
J gene: TRBJ2-1; clone size: NA; V gene: TRBV4-1; D gene: TRBD2; CDR3 DNA: TGCGCCAGCAGCCTGACTAGCGGGGGAAATGAGCAGTTCTTC; CDR3 protein: CASSLTSGGNEQFF
J gene: TRBJ2-1; clone size: NA; V gene: TRBV5-1; D gene: TRBD2; CDR3 DNA: TGCGCCAGCAGCTTGCTAGCGGGGGGGCATCATGAGCAGTTCTTC; CDR3 protein: CASSLLAGGHHEQFF
J gene: TRBJ1-5; clone size: once; V gene: TRBV28; D gene: TRBD1; CDR3 DNA: TGTGCCAGCACTGACAGGGATTGGCAGCCCCAGCATTTT; CDR3 protein: CASTDRDWQPQHF
J gene: TRBJ2-5; clone size: NA; V gene: TRBV11-2; D gene: TRBD2; CDR3 DNA: TGTGCCAGCAGCTTTGTTGCGGGGGGTCATGGGACCCAGTACTTC; CDR3 protein: CASSFVAGGHGTQYF
J gene: TRBJ2-3; clone size: NA; V gene: TRBV5-1; D gene: TRBD2; CDR3 DNA: TGCGCCAGCAGCACAGGGACTAGCCATAGCACAGATACGCAGTATTTT; CDR3 protein: CASSTGTSHSTDTQYF
J gene: TRBJ1-1; clone size: NA; V gene: TRBV27; D gene: TRBD1; CDR3 DNA: TGTGCCAGCAGTCCGACCTCGGGACAGTCGGAAGCTTTCTTT; CDR3 protein: CASSPTSGQSEAFF
J gene: TRBJ1-1; clone size: NA; V gene: TRBV28; D gene: NA; CDR3 DNA: TGTGCCAGCAGTTTGACACCGAACACTGAAGCTTTCTTT; CDR3 protein: CASSLTPNTEAFF
J gene: TRBJ2-2; clone size: once; V gene: TRBV27; D gene: TRBD2; CDR3 DNA: TGTGCCAGCAGTTTATCACTAGCGTGGAACACCGGGGAGCTGTTTTTT; CDR3 protein: CASSLSLAWNTGELFF
J gene: TRBJ1-2; clone size: NA; V gene: TRBV6-5; D gene: NA; CDR3 DNA: TGTGCCAGCAGTTACTCGGGGGACCCCGGCTATGGCTACACCTTC; CDR3 protein: CASSYSGDPGYGYTF
J gene: TRBJ2-3; clone size: NA; V gene: TRBV9; D gene: NA; CDR3 DNA: TGTGCCAGCAGCGTAGCTCAGGCAGATACGCAGTATTTT; CDR3 protein: CASSVAQADTQYF
J gene: TRBJ2-1; clone size: NA; V gene: TRBV5-1; D gene: TRBD2; CDR3 DNA: TGCGCCAGCAGCTCCGGACTAGCGGGGGGCAACAATGAGCAGTTCTTC; CDR3 protein: CASSSGLAGGNNEQFF
J gene: TRBJ2-7; clone size: NA; V gene: TRBV6-1; D gene: TRBD2; CDR3 DNA: TGTGCCAGCAGTGCTAGCGGGGGCCACTCCTACGAGCAGTACTTC; CDR3 protein: CASSASGGHSYEQYF
J gene: TRBJ1-2; clone size: NA; V gene: TRBV4-1; D gene: NA; CDR3 DNA: TGCGCCAGCAGCCAAGATGGGGACACCTACGAGTGGGGCTACACCTTC; CDR3 protein: CASSQDGDTYEWGYTF
J gene: TRBJ2-2; clone size: NA; V gene: TRBV7-9; D gene: NA; CDR3 DNA: TGTGCCAGCAGCCCCAGAGCCACCGGGGAGCTGTTTTTT; CDR3 protein: CASSPRATGELFF
J gene: TRBJ1-2; clone size: NA; V gene: TRBV13; D gene: NA; CDR3 DNA: TGTGCCAGCAGCGAAGGGTCAGCTAACTATGGCTACACCTTC; CDR3 protein: CASSEGSANYGYTF
J gene: TRBJ1-5; clone size: few; V gene: TRBV18; D gene: TRBD1; CDR3 DNA: TGTGCCAGCTCGCCTACAGGGGGTCAGCCCCAGCATTTT; CDR3 protein: CASSPTGGQPQHF
J gene: TRBJ2-1; clone size: NA; V gene: TRBV23-1; D gene: NA; CDR3 DNA: TGCGCCAGCAGTCAATCTGGTGGACACAATGAGCAGTTCTTC; CDR3 protein: CASSQSGGHNEQFF
J gene: TRBJ2-5; clone size: NA; V gene: TRBV11-3; D gene: TRBD2; CDR3 DNA: TGTGCCAGCAGCTTGGAGCGGGGGGAGACCCAGTACTTC; CDR3 protein: CASSLERGETQYF
J gene: TRBJ2-2; clone size: NA; V gene: TRBV11-2; D gene: NA; CDR3 DNA: TGTGCCAGCAGCTTCCTCGGAGGCCCCGGGGAGCTGTTTTTT; CDR3 protein: CASSFLGGPGELFF
J gene: TRBJ1-1; clone size: NA; V gene: TRBV27; D gene: TRBD1; CDR3 DNA: TGTGCCAGCGGACAGGGTGGGGGGAACACTGAAGCTTTCTTT; CDR3 protein: CASGQGGGNTEAFF
J gene: TRBJ2-7; clone size: NA; V gene: TRBV4-1; D gene: TRBD2; CDR3 DNA: TGCGCCAGCAGCCCCGGGGGGGGAGATTCCTACGAGCAGTACTTC; CDR3 protein: CASSPGGGDSYEQYF
J gene: TRBJ2-7; clone size: NA; V gene: TRBV6-6; D gene: TRBD1; CDR3 DNA: TGTGCCAGCAGTCCTTTGGGACAGGGTTACGAGCAGTACTTC; CDR3 protein: CASSPLGQGYEQYF
J gene: TRBJ2-5; clone size: NA; V gene: TRBV4-3; D gene: TRBD2; CDR3 DNA: TGCGCCAGCAGCCAAGTGCAGGCGGGGGGCCGTGAGACCCAGTACTTC; CDR3 protein: CASSQVQAGGRETQYF
J gene: TRBJ2-2; clone size: NA; V gene: TRBV9; D gene: TRBD2; CDR3 DNA: TGTGCCAGCAGCGTGACTAGCGGGGGGGCCGCCGGGGAGCTGTTTTTT; CDR3 protein: CASSVTSGGAAGELFF
J gene: TRBJ1-1; clone size: NA; V gene: TRBV7-6; D gene: TRBD1; CDR3 DNA: TGTGCCAGCAACCTAACGCCCTTCTTCCCATTACAAGACAGGGCCTACACTGAAGCTTTCTTT; CDR3 protein: CASNLTPFFPLQDRAYTEAFF
J gene: TRBJ2-7; clone size: NA; V gene: TRBV5-6; D gene: NA; CDR3 DNA: TGTGCCAGCAGCTTTCGGGGGAGAAACTCAAACTACGAGCAGTACTTC; CDR3 protein: CASSFRGRNSNYEQYF
J gene: TRBJ2-5; clone size: NA; V gene: TRBV28; D gene: TRBD2; CDR3 DNA: TGTGCCAGCAGTTTACGGCGGGGGGCAGAGACCCAGTACTTC; CDR3 protein: CASSLRRGAETQYF
J gene: TRBJ1-2; clone size: NA; V gene: TRBV6-5; D gene: NA; CDR3 DNA: TGTGCCAGCAGTTACCAACCGGGGCCGAATGGCTACACCTTC; CDR3 protein: CASSYQPGPNGYTF
J gene: TRBJ2-7; clone size: NA; V gene: TRBV10-2; D gene: TRBD2; CDR3 DNA: TGCGCCAGCAGTCCGCGCCTAGCGGGGGGGCGCTCCTACGAGCAGTACTTC; CDR3 protein: CASSPRLAGGRSYEQYF
J gene: TRBJ2-3; clone size: NA; V gene: TRBV7-6; D gene: TRBD2; CDR3 DNA: TGTGCCAGCAGCCCCCCTTTAGCGGGCGCCCGCCAGTATTTT; CDR3 protein: CASSPPLAGARQYF
J gene: TRBJ2-7; clone size: NA; V gene: TRBV30; D gene: TRBD1; CDR3 DNA: TGTGCCTGGAGTCGAACAGGGGGCCGCTACGAGCAGTACTTC; CDR3 protein: CAWSRTGGRYEQYF
J gene: TRBJ2-5; clone size: NA; V gene: TRBV11-2; D gene: NA; CDR3 DNA: TGTGCCAGCAGCTTAATTAGGGGGGCAAGAGAGACCCAGTACTTC; CDR3 protein: CASSLIRGARETQYF
J gene: TRBJ2-3; clone size: NA; V gene: TRBV5-4; D gene: TRBD2; CDR3 DNA: TGTGCCAGCAGCCCCCTTGGGGGGGGGTCTACAGATACGCAGTATTTT; CDR3 protein: CASSPLGGGSTDTQYF
J gene: TRBJ1-2; clone size: NA; V gene: TRBV5-6; D gene: NA; CDR3 DNA: TGTGCCAGCAGCTTGTATGTTTTCCAGGGAACCCCTATCTACACCTTC; CDR3 protein: CASSLYVFQGTPIYTF
J gene: TRBJ2-1; clone size: NA; V gene: TRBV19; D gene: NA; CDR3 DNA: TGTGCCAGTAGTATAACCCAGACTGGGATGGGTTCGGACAATGAGCAGTTCTTC; CDR3 protein: CASSITQTGMGSDNEQFF
J gene: TRBJ1-2; clone size: NA; V gene: TRBV5-1; D gene: NA; CDR3 DNA: TGCGCCAGCAGCTTGGGCACCCAATACTATGGCTACACCTTC; CDR3 protein: CASSLGTQYYGYTF
J gene: TRBJ2-1; clone size: NA; V gene: TRBV18; D gene: TRBD1; CDR3 DNA: TGTGCCAGCTCACTAGGGGGCGCCGCCTACAATGAGCAGTTCTTC; CDR3 protein: CASSLGGAAYNEQFF
J gene: TRBJ2-1; clone size: NA; V gene: TRBV5-1; D gene: TRBD2; CDR3 DNA: TGCGCCAGCAGCCCCACTACTAGCGGGGGCTACAATGAGCAGTTCTTC; CDR3 protein: CASSPTTSGGYNEQFF
J gene: TRBJ1-1; clone size: NA; V gene: TRBV5-4; D gene: TRBD1; CDR3 DNA: TGTGCCAGCAGCCCGACCTCTTTGACAGGGGTCGGGGCGGGGGACACTGAAGCTTTCTTT; CDR3 protein: CASSPTSLTGVGAGDTEAFF
J gene: TRBJ2-1; clone size: NA; V gene: TRBV10-2; D gene: NA; CDR3 DNA: TGCGCCAGCCTCCGGGGGAGCTCCTACAATGAGCAGTTCTTC; CDR3 protein: CASLRGSSYNEQFF
J gene: TRBJ1-2; clone size: NA; V gene: TRBV6-4; D gene: NA; CDR3 DNA: TGTGCCAGCAGTGCTCCCCCAACCCCGGGGGGTAACTATGGCTACACCTTC; CDR3 protein: CASSAPPTPGGNYGYTF